These 20 T cell receptor beta chains originate from one sample sequenced in a study of shared T cell receptors in the human thymus. Using immunoSEQ multiplex PCR, the repertoire was profiled, and TCRdb retains in-frame clones only, with some absent. The table lists hundreds of thousands of clones, 88% of them singletons. This sample was also put to use in a study of human thymus T cells.

Sample: thymocytes. The receptors originated from a boy younger than two with a congenital heart defect.

This clone has a single count. This chain links TRBV28 with TRBJ2-7; perhaps TRBD2 as D (5 bases). V was cut by 4 bases and J by 2 bases, with 24 bases left in between. The CDR3 length is 18 residues. CDR1 MDHEN and CDR2 SYDVKM come from the germline V gene. CDR3 DNA sequence: TGTGCCAGCAGTTACGATTCGACCCGGGCGACGGAGGCCTACGAGCAGTACTTC. This encodes CASSYDSTRATEAYEQYF.

The rearrangement joins TRBV9 to TRBJ2-1, with 12 bases matching TRBD2. CDR1 is SGDLS, CDR2 YYNGEE, per germline. V shed 2 bases, J shed 8 bases, and the junction held 11 bases outside the gene matches. The length of the CDR3 is 17 residues. The CDR3 bases are TGTGCCAGCAGCGTGGCTAGCGGGAGGGCCAGTATAGATGAGCAGTTCTTC. Its protein is CASSVASGRASIDEQFF.

DNA for the CDR3: TGTGCCAGCAGTTTATCGGGCAGGGTTGGCGAAAAACTGTTTTTT. Amino acids: CASSLSGRVGEKLFF. V and J are TRBV27 and TRBJ1-4; tentatively, D is TRBD1 (5 bases). CDR1 is MNHEY and CDR2 is SMNVEV in the germline V gene (reference sequence). With 0 bases removed from V and 8 bases from J, the gap between germline ends came to 13 bases. The CDR3 totals 15 residues.

This chain uses TRBV7-9 with TRBJ2-7, with 10 nucleotides matching TRBD2. The CDR3 contains 14 residues. Germline CDR1 is SEHNR and CDR2 is FQNEAQ (reference sequence). Unmatched junction bases numbered 7, after V lost 6 bases and J lost 5 bases. This CDR3 reads CASRPLAGENEQYF. The CDR3 DNA reads TGTGCCAGCAGACCCCTAGCGGGAGAGAACGAGCAGTACTTC.

This rearrangement joins TRBV4-1 to TRBJ1-5; 7 bases line up with TRBD1. Germline CDR1 and CDR2: MGHRA and YSYEKL. The CDR3 is 16 amino acids. V dropped 2 bases and J dropped 2; count of bases not matched to a gene: 6. The CDR3 loop reads CASSQSDRVGNQPQHF. DNA of the CDR3: TGCGCCAGCAGCCAATCTGACAGGGTAGGCAATCAGCCCCAGCATTTT.

The chain has TRBV30 and TRBJ1-6; 7 nucleotides align to TRBD1. The CDR3 is 16 residues long. The V segment lost 1 base and the J segment 7 bases; nucleotides outside the gene matches: 10. Germline loops: CDR1 GTSNPN, CDR2 SVGIG (reference sequence). CDR3 in amino acids: CAWSATRQGGNSPLHF. The CDR3 nucleotides are TGTGCCTGGAGTGCTACGAGACAGGGCGGAAATTCACCCCTCCACTTT.

The J gene is TRBJ1-2, the V gene TRBV11-3; 7 bases fit TRBD1. Losses at the gene ends were 2 bases for V and 0 bases for J; bases not matched to a gene: 12. The germline gives CDR1 SGHNT, CDR2 YENEEA. CDR3 size: 18 residues. The CDR3 here is CASSLNPPGGPSNYGYTF. CDR3 DNA sequence: TGTGCCAGCAGCTTAAACCCGCCAGGGGGTCCCTCTAACTATGGCTACACCTTC.

The J gene is TRBJ1-2, the V gene TRBV13; D might be TRBD1 (6 bases). The germline V gene encodes CDR1 PRHDT and CDR2 FYEKMQ (reference sequence). This CDR3 spans 15 amino acids. V was shortened by 5 bases and J by 0 bases, with 13 bases between the two germline ends. The CDR3 DNA is TGTGCCAGCAGCCCCCGGGACAAGACTAACTATGGCTACACCTTC. Translated, it gives CASSPRDKTNYGYTF.

This clone has more than one count but fewer than ten. The chain uses TRBV11-2 and TRBJ2-7, with TRBD2 matching 8 bases. Unmatched junction bases numbered 1, after V lost 0 bases and J lost 6 bases. The CDR3 extends over 13 amino acids. CDR1 is SGHAT, CDR2 FQNNGV, per germline. The CDR3 sequence is CASSLDRGGEQYF. As DNA, the CDR3 is TGTGCCAGCAGCTTAGATCGGGGGGGCGAGCAGTACTTC.

In the case of this clone: Other nucleotide sequences in the sample specify the same CDR3. The chain recombines TRBV19 with TRBJ1-2; TRBD1 aligns across 7 bases. The V gene's germline CDR1 is LNHDA and CDR2 SQIVND (reference sequence). CDR3 length equals 12 residues. With V trimmed by 6 bases and J by 8 bases, 6 bases remained unmatched. CDR3 in amino acids: CASRRTGGGYTF. For the CDR3, the DNA is TGTGCCAGTAGAAGGACAGGCGGGGGCTACACCTTC.

V and J are TRBV11-2 and TRBJ2-7; possibly TRBD2 for D (6 bases). CDR1 and CDR2 from the germline V gene are SGHAT and FQNNGV. V was trimmed by 1 base and J by 0 bases, leaving 10 bases between them. CDR3 length: 15 amino acids. The CDR3 here is CASSLVAGRSYEQYF. The CDR3 DNA sequence: TGTGCCAGCAGCTTAGTGGCGGGGCGCTCCTACGAGCAGTACTTC. Full variable domain (rest looked up from reference TRBV11-2 and TRBJ2-7): EAGVAQSPRYKIIEKRQSVAFWCNPISGHATLYWYQQILGQGPKLLIQFQNNGVVDDSQLPKDRFSAERLKGVDSTLKIQPAKLEDSAVYLCASSLVAGRSYEQYFGPGTRLTVT.

The chain carries TRBV12-5 and TRBJ1-3; tentatively, D is TRBD1 (5 bases). Trimming removed 1 base at V and 3 bases at J, with 13 bases between. There are 16 residues in the CDR3. CDR1 is LGHNT and CDR2 is FRNRAP in the germline V gene. The CDR3 nucleotides read TGTGCTAGTGGTTTGGCGGGGCGGGAAAGTGGAAACACCATATATTTT. This codes for CASGLAGRESGNTIYF.

The J gene is TRBJ2-1, the V gene TRBV5-1; D might be TRBD2 (6 bases). CDR1 is SGHRS and CDR2 is YFSETQ in the germline V gene. The CDR3 contains 17 residues. The germline V and J ends were trimmed by 0 bases and 0 bases, with 13 bases remaining between them. The DNA for the CDR3 is TGCGCCAGCAGCTTGGTGGACTACCCCGTCTCCTACAATGAGCAGTTCTTC. Protein product: CASSLVDYPVSYNEQFF.

This rearrangement joins TRBV7-9 to TRBJ2-3; no firm D call. V lost 5 bases to trimming and J lost 6 bases, with 6 bases between them. Germline V gives CDR1 SEHNR, CDR2 FQNEAQ (reference sequence). The CDR3 sequence is 11 residues long. The DNA for the CDR3 is TGTGCCAGCAGCGTCTTGGATACGCAGTATTTT. Protein product: CASSVLDTQYF.

This clone appeared a single time. The chain links TRBV19 to TRBJ2-7, with TRBD1 identical over 11 bases. The CDR3 is 17 residues long. Trimming cost V 1 base and J 5 bases; bases outside gene matches: 10. The germline V gene encodes CDR1 LNHDA and CDR2 SQIVND (reference sequence). As DNA, the CDR3 is TGTGCCAGTAGTATAGCGGGGCGGGACAGGGGGTTCGACGAGCAGTACTTC. Protein sequence: CASSIAGRDRGFDEQYF.

The chain carries TRBV6-1 and TRBJ1-5, with D tentatively TRBD1 (6 bases). CDR1 MNHNS and CDR2 SASEGT come from the germline V gene. The CDR3 runs to 15 residues. V lost 4 bases and J 6 bases, leaving 16 bases between the germline ends. The CDR3 sequence: CASSAPEGGSQPQHF. CDR3 coding DNA: TGTGCCAGCAGTGCCCCCGAGGGGGGGAGTCAGCCCCAGCATTTT.

V gene TRBV25-1 combines with J gene TRBJ2-5, with 8 bases that match TRBD2. With 6 bases clipped from V and 0 bases from J, the junction kept 0 bases outside the gene matches. Germline V lookup: CDR1 MGHDK, CDR2 SYGVNS. This CDR3 has 13 residues. CDR3 sequence reads: CASRLADQETQYF. CDR3 bases: TGTGCCAGCAGACTAGCGGACCAAGAGACCCAGTACTTC.

The chain recombines TRBV28 with TRBJ1-5; 7 bases agree with TRBD1. The ends lost 10 bases at V and 6 bases at J; junction bases unmatched: 15. The CDR3 has 15 amino acids. Germline assignment: CDR1 MDHEN and CDR2 SYDVKM. Here the CDR3 DNA reads TGTGCCACCTCGGATATCTACAGGGGAGGTCAGCCCCAGCATTTT. This sequence encodes CATSDIYRGGQPQHF.

This sequence joins TRBV19 and TRBJ2-7; TRBD2 agrees at 7 bases. Germline loops: CDR1 LNHDA, CDR2 SQIVND (reference sequence). The junction had 13 bases not matched to a gene; V was cut back by 3 bases and J by 2 bases. The CDR3 spans 17 residues. CDR3 DNA: TGTGCCAGTAGTATGAGGCCCCCTCTAGCGGACCCCTACGAGCAGTACTTC. This translates into CASSMRPPLADPYEQYF.

This clone came up a few times. This sequence joins TRBV21-1 and TRBJ2-7; TRBD2, the table's D call, lacks a check against the DNA. TRBV21-1 represents a pseudogene. The CDR3 is 14 residues long. CDR3 region: CASPGGARSYEQYF. The CDR3 nucleotides read TGTGCCAGCCCTGGGGGGGCCAGGTCCTACGAGCAGTACTTC.